This TCR beta chain originates from a study of T cells after yellow fever vaccination. Overall study findings and caveats: Bulk-population clonotypes that are abundant could appear as contaminants in FACS-sorted repertoires. Weaker overall, the secondary response nonetheless peaked faster (day 5 versus 15). Sequencing of sorted memory subsets on day 0 failed to detect almost all vaccine-responding clonotypes.

MiXCR, run by TCRdb on the 5' RACE reads, gives a single entry per CDR3 protein. The table includes over 35,000 distinct CDR3 sequences, 5% to 8% detected once. Deletions cut 4 bases from V and 0 bases from J, with 17 bases between. Per the germline V gene, CDR1 is SGHRS and CDR2 is YFSETQ. The CDR3 totals 16 residues. This clonotype was counted only a few times. The receptor's source is a man aged 25-45 years who received the YFV17D yellow fever vaccine. The J gene is TRBJ2-7, the V gene TRBV5-1; weak D call: TRBD2 (6 bases). Sequences were derived from PBMCs, either bulk or a sorted T-cell subset (CD4+, CD8+, memory, or dextramer-sorted; not recorded which), sampled 45 days after the yellow fever booster vaccination. The CDR3 DNA follows: TGCGCCAGCAGCCTGCCGGGGAGGTTGAACTCCTACGAGCAGTACTTC. This translates into CASSLPGRLNSYEQYF.